The 4 T cell receptor beta chains below all came from one sample that was sequenced in a study of blood T cell repertoires in COVID-19. Clones were sequenced by immunoSEQ multiplex PCR, and TCRdb holds only the in-frame ones, with some missing. The sample lists roughly 200,000 clones, around 84% occurring once. Sequenced sample: PBMCs or T cells enriched from blood (not recorded which). Receptors were obtained from a man aged 35 to 55 who had recovered from COVID-19.

The genes are TRBV5-1 and TRBJ1-1, with a weak D call TRBD1 (6 bases). V was trimmed by 5 bases and J by 2 bases, leaving 19 bases between them. This CDR3 is built from 16 residues. Germline CDR1 SGHRS, CDR2 YFSETQ. CDR3 sequence (DNA): TGCGCCAGCAGGACCACGACCCGGACAGAAAACACTGAAGCTTTCTTT. It translates to CASRTTTRTENTEAFF.

The chain joins TRBV30 to TRBJ1-5, with D possibly matching TRBD1 (6 bases). Germline CDR1 GTSNPN, CDR2 SVGIG (reference sequence). V lost 0 bases and J 1 base, leaving 19 bases between the germline ends. This CDR3 spans 18 amino acids. The CDR3 DNA follows: TGTGCCTGGAGTGTACGCGTAGGGGGATTCGACAGCAATCAGCCCCAGCATTTT. Its translation is CAWSVRVGGFDSNQPQHF.

The chain uses TRBV10-3 and TRBJ2-2; D perhaps matches TRBD2 (5 bases). V was shortened by 4 bases and J by 3 bases, with 9 bases between the two germline ends. Looked up from germline, CDR1 is ENHRY and CDR2 is SYGVKD. There are 14 residues in the CDR3. The chain's CDR3 is CAISGGIDTGELFF. The CDR3 coding sequence is TGTGCCATCAGTGGAGGGATAGACACCGGGGAGCTGTTTTTT.

This clone came up many times. This rearrangement joins TRBV28 to TRBJ2-3, with D maybe TRBD1 (6 bases). V dropped 10 bases and J dropped 3 bases, with 14 bases sitting between them. Germline CDR1 reads MDHEN; CDR2 reads SYDVKM. The CDR3 is 13 amino acids. The CDR3 is CAIQGMGTDTQYF. CDR3 bases: TGTGCCATCCAGGGGATGGGGACAGATACGCAGTATTTT.